This entry features one T cell receptor beta chain sequence. The entry originates in a study of blood T cell repertoires in COVID-19. Study details: Acute-phase and convalescent COVID-19 samples originated in the United States, Italy and Spain. From T cells, B-cell-depleted T cells, or PBMCs came the material, which was cDNA or gDNA.

Trimming took 7 bases from V and 3 from J; bases not matched to a gene: 9. This CDR3 is built from 14 residues. The germline CDR1 and CDR2 sequences are WSHSY and SAAADI. Under the authors' procedure: The assay estimated nucleated cells by amplifying reference gene primers. The data were produced by immunoSEQ multiplex PCR, yet TCRdb's version contains in-frame clones alone and is incomplete. That table is the source of V, J and clone size, and D and trimming were worked out from the DNA. The sample carries 35,000 to 45,000 clones, almost 90% recorded once. Sequenced: peripheral blood. The source is a man in his forties or fifties with active COVID-19. The chain couples TRBV10-2 to TRBJ2-7; TRBD1 matches 7 bases. DNA of the CDR3: TGCGCCAGCAAGTACCGACAGGGTTTCTACGAGCAGTACTTC. This gives the protein CASKYRQGFYEQYF.